One sample yielded the 7 T cell receptor beta chains listed below, sequenced in a study of cytomegalovirus exposure and HLA in healthy donors (dated by TCRdb to 2017 to 2019). Receptors were amplified or captured by the immunoSEQ multiplex PCR assay. TCRdb obtained this table from immuneACCESS and retained in-frame rearrangements with V and J assigned. These tables miss some clones; where compared with another copy, unresolved V genes account for less than half of the shortfall, and the remainder is unexplained. The sample yields about 110,000 clones; approximately 87% were counted once. Around 1.4% of the sample is in the top ten clones. The sequencing sample was made of PBMCs. The receptors were gathered from a woman in her thirties in good health and CMV-seropositive.

The rearrangement joins TRBV7-9 to TRBJ2-6; 7 bases fit TRBD1. The CDR3 length is 15 residues. From germline, CDR1 is SEHNR and CDR2 FQNEAQ (reference sequence). J was trimmed by 2 bases and V by 5 bases; bases with no gene match: 3. The CDR3 DNA sequence: TGTGCCAGCAGCCTCACAGGGGCTGGGGCCAACGTCCTGACTTTC. As protein: CASSLTGAGANVLTF.

The chain carries TRBV5-1 and TRBJ2-5, with a possible D match to TRBD1 (6 bases). Per the germline V gene, CDR1 is SGHRS and CDR2 is YFSETQ. The CDR3 spans 15 residues. Trimming removed 4 bases from V and 2 bases from J, with 15 bases in between. This CDR3 is CASSPAQGGQETQYF. CDR3 nucleotide sequence: TGCGCCAGCAGCCCAGCACAGGGCGGACAAGAGACCCAGTACTTC.

The gene calls are TRBV18 and TRBJ2-1, with TRBD2 matching over 11 bases. The CDR3 covers 17 residues. The germline V gene encodes CDR1 KGHSH and CDR2 LQKENI. Trimming at V came to 3 bases and at J to 2 bases, leaving 6 bases not matched to a gene. Written as DNA, the CDR3 is TGTGCCAGCTCACCTTTGACTAGCGGGGTGACCTACAATGAGCAGTTCTTC. Its protein is CASSPLTSGVTYNEQFF.

The chain joins TRBV5-6 to TRBJ1-2, with D perhaps matching TRBD1 (5 bases). Germline V CDR1 and CDR2: SGHDT, YYEEEE. The V gene lost 3 bases and the J gene lost 0 bases, with 6 bases spanning the gap. The CDR3 is made up of 13 amino acids. The CDR3 region is CASSSRANYGYTF. The CDR3 DNA reads as TGTGCCAGCAGCTCCAGGGCTAACTATGGCTACACCTTC. The whole variable domain, filled in from reference TRBV5-6 and TRBJ1-2, reads DAGVTQSPTHLIKTRGQQVTLRCSPKSGHDTVSWYQQALGQGPQFIFQYYEEEERQRGNFPDRFSGHQFPNYSSELNVNALLLGDSALYLCASSSRANYGYTFGSGTRLTVV.

The chain's CDR3 is CARDQTERLRQPQHF. In DNA, the CDR3 is TGCGCCAGAGATCAGACTGAACGGCTACGTCAGCCCCAGCATTTT. This chain links TRBV23-1 with TRBJ1-5; no reliable D call. TRBV23-1 is assigned to the ORF class and has an uncertain function. V lost 9 bases and J lost 6, with 21 bases in between. The CDR3 is 15 residues long.

V gene TRBV30 combines with J gene TRBJ1-2, with a weak D call TRBD1 (6 bases). CDR1 and CDR2 from the germline V gene are GTSNPN and SVGIG (reference sequence). V dropped 4 bases and J dropped 1 base, with 16 bases sitting between them. The CDR3 runs to 15 residues. The CDR3 DNA reads as TGTGCCTGGAAGGGACGGATCAGGGGTAACTATGGCTACACCTTC. Translated, it gives CAWKGRIRGNYGYTF.

The CDR3 spells CASSRGRGSETQYF. The CDR3 bases are TGTGCCAGCAGCCGTGGTAGAGGGAGTGAGACCCAGTACTTC. This chain uses TRBV7-3 with TRBJ2-5; maybe TRBD2 (5 bases). The V gene's germline CDR1 is SGHTA and CDR2 FQGTGA. This CDR3 has 14 residues. The V and J ends lost 5 bases and 5 bases respectively, with 15 bases between them.